A selection of T cell receptor beta chains follows, all from one sample in a study of cytomegalovirus exposure and HLA in healthy donors. Using immunoSEQ multiplex PCR, the repertoire was profiled, and TCRdb retains in-frame clones only, with some absent. The sample shows about 170,000 clones, roughly 86% of them seen only once. Sequencing was carried out using PBMCs. Receptors were obtained from a woman aged 18-35 years in good health and CMV-seropositive. CDR3s include the opening cysteine and the closing phenylalanine or tryptophan. Each record gives: CDR3 length, V gene, D gene, clone size, J gene, CDR3 DNA, CDR3 protein. D genes are given only for firm matches. Only part of the rows carry a size: once, few, many, or a class if the clone is expanded.

cdr3_length: 15
v_call: TRBV5-1
d_call: .
clone_size: .
j_call: TRBJ2-1
cdr3_nt: TGCGCCAGCAGCCAGGAGACCGCGGGCTACAATGAGCAGTTCTTC
cdr3_aa: CASSQETAGYNEQFF

cdr3_length: 14
v_call: TRBV6-5
d_call: TRBD2
clone_size: .
j_call: TRBJ2-7
cdr3_nt: TGTGCCACTGCAGGGCGGGAGGGCCCGTACGAGCAGTACTTC
cdr3_aa: CATAGREGPYEQYF

cdr3_length: 16
v_call: TRBV9
d_call: TRBD2
clone_size: .
j_call: TRBJ2-2
cdr3_nt: TGTGCCAGCAGCCCGCGACTAGCGGGAGTGACCGGGGAGCTGTTTTTT
cdr3_aa: CASSPRLAGVTGELFF

cdr3_length: 15
v_call: TRBV9
d_call: TRBD2
clone_size: .
j_call: TRBJ2-5
cdr3_nt: TGTGCCAGCAGCCCCCCTGGGCGGGAGTTCGAGACCCAGTACTTC
cdr3_aa: CASSPPGREFETQYF

cdr3_length: 14
v_call: TRBV6-5
d_call: .
clone_size: .
j_call: TRBJ2-7
cdr3_nt: TGTGCCAGCAGTTACTTGGGAGGATCCTACGAGCAGTACTTC
cdr3_aa: CASSYLGGSYEQYF

cdr3_length: 15
v_call: TRBV6-5
d_call: TRBD2
clone_size: .
j_call: TRBJ2-1
cdr3_nt: TGTGCCAGCAGTTACCCGATCCAGCGGGGGAATGAGCAGTTCTTC
cdr3_aa: CASSYPIQRGNEQFF

cdr3_length: 15
v_call: TRBV7-7
d_call: .
clone_size: .
j_call: TRBJ2-7
cdr3_nt: TGTGCTAGCAGCTTAGGACACTCGGGGGCCTACGAGCAGTACTTC
cdr3_aa: CASSLGHSGAYEQYF

cdr3_length: 17
v_call: TRBV25-1
d_call: TRBD2
clone_size: .
j_call: TRBJ2-7
cdr3_nt: TGTGCCAGCAGTGACAACGTTCTAGCGGGAGAAACCTACGAGCAGTACTTC
cdr3_aa: CASSDNVLAGETYEQYF

cdr3_length: 15
v_call: TRBV9
d_call: TRBD2
clone_size: .
j_call: TRBJ2-3
cdr3_nt: TGTGCCAGCAGCGCCCGACTAGCGGGGACGGATACGCAGTATTTT
cdr3_aa: CASSARLAGTDTQYF

cdr3_length: 16
v_call: TRBV7-2
d_call: .
clone_size: .
j_call: TRBJ2-3
cdr3_nt: TGTGCCAGCAGCTTAGGGCTAGCGAGCAAGACAGATACGCAGTATTTT
cdr3_aa: CASSLGLASKTDTQYF

cdr3_length: 14
v_call: TRBV6-6
d_call: TRBD1
clone_size: .
j_call: TRBJ2-2
cdr3_nt: TGTGCCAGCAGTTCCCGGGACAGCACCGGGGAGCTGTTTTTT
cdr3_aa: CASSSRDSTGELFF

cdr3_length: 13
v_call: TRBV6-4
d_call: .
clone_size: once
j_call: TRBJ1-1
cdr3_nt: TGTGCCAGCAGTGATAGTTCTAACACTGAAGCTTTCTTT
cdr3_aa: CASSDSSNTEAFF

cdr3_length: 13
v_call: TRBV29-1
d_call: TRBD1
clone_size: .
j_call: TRBJ1-2
cdr3_nt: TGCAGCGCTCCGCAAGGACAGGGGGATGGCTACACCTTC
cdr3_aa: CSAPQGQGDGYTF

cdr3_length: 15
v_call: TRBV25-1
d_call: TRBD2
clone_size: .
j_call: TRBJ2-7
cdr3_nt: TGTGCCAGCAGCCCCGGACTAGCGCTAACCTACGAGCAGTACTTC
cdr3_aa: CASSPGLALTYEQYF

cdr3_length: 16
v_call: TRBV11-2
d_call: TRBD2
clone_size: .
j_call: TRBJ2-7
cdr3_nt: TGTGCCAGCAGCTCGATCGGTCGCCCGCGGGAGTACGAGCAGTACTTC
cdr3_aa: CASSSIGRPREYEQYF

cdr3_length: 13
v_call: TRBV7-2
d_call: .
clone_size: few
j_call: TRBJ1-3
cdr3_nt: TGTGCCAGCAGCTGGAGCTCTGGAAACACCATATATTTT
cdr3_aa: CASSWSSGNTIYF

cdr3_length: 15
v_call: TRBV19
d_call: TRBD2
clone_size: .
j_call: TRBJ2-7
cdr3_nt: TGTGCCAGTAGTATAGGGACTAGCGGCGTCTACGAGCAGTACTTC
cdr3_aa: CASSIGTSGVYEQYF

cdr3_length: 14
v_call: TRBV6-1
d_call: .
clone_size: .
j_call: TRBJ2-5
cdr3_nt: TGTGCCAGCAGTGAGGGTATGGGGAGGAAGACCCAGTACTTC
cdr3_aa: CASSEGMGRKTQYF

cdr3_length: 12
v_call: TRBV4-1
d_call: .
clone_size: .
j_call: TRBJ1-3
cdr3_nt: TGCGCCAGCAGCCAAGCAGGAAACACCATATATTTT
cdr3_aa: CASSQAGNTIYF

cdr3_length: 17
v_call: TRBV7-8
d_call: .
clone_size: .
j_call: TRBJ2-7
cdr3_nt: TGTGCCAGCAGCTTAAGAAAAGGCAGGGACAAACCCCTCGGGCAGTACTTC
cdr3_aa: CASSLRKGRDKPLGQYF

cdr3_length: 14
v_call: TRBV5-5
d_call: .
clone_size: .
j_call: TRBJ1-4
cdr3_nt: TGTGCCAGCAGCGGGGACAACGAAGGAGAAAAACTGTTTTTT
cdr3_aa: CASSGDNEGEKLFF

cdr3_length: 18
v_call: TRBV28
d_call: TRBD1
clone_size: .
j_call: TRBJ2-7
cdr3_nt: TGTGCCAGCAGTCCCCTTAGGTTAGGGGGCTATTTCTCCTACGAGCAGTACTTC
cdr3_aa: CASSPLRLGGYFSYEQYF

cdr3_length: 15
v_call: TRBV5-6
d_call: .
clone_size: .
j_call: TRBJ1-1
cdr3_nt: TGTGCCAGCAGCTCCTCAGGCGACGCAATCCTCATAGCTTTCTTT
cdr3_aa: CASSSSGDAILIAFF

cdr3_length: 13
v_call: TRBV12-2
d_call: .
clone_size: .
j_call: TRBJ1-2
cdr3_nt: TGTGCAAGTCGCTTACCGGTACCCTTGTGCTACACCTTC
cdr3_aa: CASRLPVPLCYTF

cdr3_length: 16
v_call: TRBV6-4
d_call: TRBD2
clone_size: .
j_call: TRBJ2-3
cdr3_nt: TGTGCCAGCAGTGAGACTAGCGGGAGAGGGGCAGATACGCAGTATTTT
cdr3_aa: CASSETSGRGADTQYF

cdr3_length: 13
v_call: TRBV11-2
d_call: .
clone_size: .
j_call: TRBJ2-7
cdr3_nt: TGTGCCAGCAGCCAAGGACAGCGCTACGCGCAGTACTTC
cdr3_aa: CASSQGQRYAQYF

cdr3_length: 15
v_call: TRBV28
d_call: .
clone_size: .
j_call: TRBJ2-4
cdr3_nt: TGTGCCAGCAGCACAGGAGGGATTCGGGGAAACATTCAGTACTTC
cdr3_aa: CASSTGGIRGNIQYF

cdr3_length: 13
v_call: TRBV11-3
d_call: .
clone_size: .
j_call: TRBJ2-3
cdr3_nt: TGTGCCAGCAGCTTAGGAGTGGTAGATACGCAGTATTTT
cdr3_aa: CASSLGVVDTQYF

cdr3_length: 16
v_call: TRBV5-1
d_call: TRBD1
clone_size: .
j_call: TRBJ2-1
cdr3_nt: TGCGCCAGCAGCTTGAGGACAGGGGGAGGTTTAAATGAGCAGTTCTTC
cdr3_aa: CASSLRTGGGLNEQFF

cdr3_length: 14
v_call: TRBV4-2
d_call: .
clone_size: few
j_call: TRBJ2-3
cdr3_nt: TGTGCCAGCAGCCAAAGACTAGAGACAGATACGCAGTATTTT
cdr3_aa: CASSQRLETDTQYF

cdr3_length: 15
v_call: TRBV6-5
d_call: .
clone_size: .
j_call: TRBJ2-7
cdr3_nt: TGTGCCAGCAGTTACAGCCGGGACAGCGGGTACGAGCAGTACTTC
cdr3_aa: CASSYSRDSGYEQYF

cdr3_length: 13
v_call: TRBV27
d_call: .
clone_size: .
j_call: TRBJ2-5
cdr3_nt: TGTGCCAGCAGTGAGAAAGCAGGAGAGACCCAGTACTTC
cdr3_aa: CASSEKAGETQYF

cdr3_length: 14
v_call: TRBV7-8
d_call: TRBD1
clone_size: .
j_call: TRBJ1-2
cdr3_nt: TGTGCCAGCAGCTTCAGGACAGGGGGCGACGGCTACACCTTC
cdr3_aa: CASSFRTGGDGYTF

cdr3_length: 14
v_call: TRBV28
d_call: TRBD2
clone_size: once
j_call: TRBJ2-7
cdr3_nt: TGTGCCAGCAGTTTTGAGCTAGCGGGAAAAGAGCAGTACTTC
cdr3_aa: CASSFELAGKEQYF

cdr3_length: 11
v_call: TRBV20-1
d_call: .
clone_size: .
j_call: TRBJ2-7
cdr3_nt: TGCAGAATGGACACCTCCTACGAGCAGTACTTC
cdr3_aa: CRMDTSYEQYF

cdr3_length: 14
v_call: TRBV10-3
d_call: .
clone_size: .
j_call: TRBJ2-1
cdr3_nt: TGTGCCACCATCAATAGCGTCGCCTACAATGAGCAGTTCTTC
cdr3_aa: CATINSVAYNEQFF

cdr3_length: 17
v_call: TRBV7-8
d_call: TRBD2
clone_size: .
j_call: TRBJ2-7
cdr3_nt: TGTGCCAGCAGCTTACCAGCGGGAGGGTTAAGCTCCTACGAGCAGTACTTC
cdr3_aa: CASSLPAGGLSSYEQYF

cdr3_length: 15
v_call: TRBV10-3
d_call: TRBD1
clone_size: .
j_call: TRBJ1-2
cdr3_nt: TGTGCCATCAGAGATGGGACAGGGAGTAACTATGGCTACACCTTC
cdr3_aa: CAIRDGTGSNYGYTF

cdr3_length: 15
v_call: TRBV4-2
d_call: .
clone_size: .
j_call: TRBJ2-7
cdr3_nt: TGTGCCAGCAGCCAAGAGTTGACAAAGGCCTACGAGCAGTACTTC
cdr3_aa: CASSQELTKAYEQYF

cdr3_length: 12
v_call: TRBV9
d_call: .
clone_size: .
j_call: TRBJ1-2
cdr3_nt: TGTGCCAGCAGCGTAGGGAGATATGGCTACACCTTC
cdr3_aa: CASSVGRYGYTF

cdr3_length: 16
v_call: TRBV7-3
d_call: TRBD2
clone_size: .
j_call: TRBJ2-5
cdr3_nt: TGTGCCAGCAGCCCCGTCGGGCGGGAGGGACGGGAGACCCAGTACTTC
cdr3_aa: CASSPVGREGRETQYF

cdr3_length: 14
v_call: TRBV30
d_call: .
clone_size: .
j_call: TRBJ1-1
cdr3_nt: TGTGCCTGGAGCGACGGACGGGGGAACACTGAAGCTTTCTTT
cdr3_aa: CAWSDGRGNTEAFF

cdr3_length: 14
v_call: TRBV19
d_call: TRBD1
clone_size: .
j_call: TRBJ2-3
cdr3_nt: TGTGCCAGTAGTATGGGACAGGGTGTAGATACGCAGTATTTT
cdr3_aa: CASSMGQGVDTQYF

cdr3_length: 13
v_call: TRBV11-3
d_call: .
clone_size: .
j_call: TRBJ1-1
cdr3_nt: TGTGCCAGCAGCCTGCGCAGCGGCACTGAAGCTTTCTTT
cdr3_aa: CASSLRSGTEAFF

cdr3_length: 14
v_call: TRBV9
d_call: .
clone_size: .
j_call: TRBJ2-5
cdr3_nt: TGTGCCAGCAGCGTAGTAGCGGGACAGGAGACCCAGTACTTC
cdr3_aa: CASSVVAGQETQYF

cdr3_length: 15
v_call: TRBV18
d_call: .
clone_size: .
j_call: TRBJ2-3
cdr3_nt: TGTGCCAGCTCACCACCTAACAGCTACACAGATACGCAGTATTTT
cdr3_aa: CASSPPNSYTDTQYF

cdr3_length: 13
v_call: TRBV7-9
d_call: .
clone_size: .
j_call: TRBJ2-1
cdr3_nt: TGTGCCAGCAGCCCCGGTATTAGGGGTGAGCAGTTCTTC
cdr3_aa: CASSPGIRGEQFF

cdr3_length: 16
v_call: TRBV7-9
d_call: TRBD2
clone_size: .
j_call: TRBJ2-5
cdr3_nt: TGTGCCAGCAGCCTCCTCAGCGGGATCCTCTCCGAGACCCAGTACTTC
cdr3_aa: CASSLLSGILSETQYF

cdr3_length: 15
v_call: TRBV11-2
d_call: TRBD2
clone_size: .
j_call: TRBJ2-7
cdr3_nt: TGTGCCAGCAGCTTAGACGTGGGAGGGGTCGACGAGCAGTACTTC
cdr3_aa: CASSLDVGGVDEQYF

cdr3_length: 13
v_call: TRBV19
d_call: .
clone_size: .
j_call: TRBJ1-2
cdr3_nt: TGTGCCAGTAGTAAACAGGGCTACTATGGCTACACCTTC
cdr3_aa: CASSKQGYYGYTF

cdr3_length: 14
v_call: TRBV5-1
d_call: .
clone_size: .
j_call: TRBJ1-2
cdr3_nt: TGCGCCAGCAGCTTGAGCACCCAGGGCCATGGCTACACCTTC
cdr3_aa: CASSLSTQGHGYTF

cdr3_length: 11
v_call: TRBV20-1
d_call: TRBD1
clone_size: .
j_call: TRBJ1-1
cdr3_nt: TGCAGTGCCCCCAGGGGGGCTGAAGCTTTCTTT
cdr3_aa: CSAPRGAEAFF